A single sample gave rise to the 10 T cell receptor beta chains below, sequenced in a study of cytomegalovirus exposure and HLA in healthy donors. PCR amplification relied on 60 Vbeta primers (plus 13 Jbeta primers). The assay was immunoSEQ multiplex PCR, and TCRdb's table has in-frame clones only and misses some. Of approximately 130,000 clones listed, approximately 86% are singletons. The sample was PBMCs. The receptors derive from a boy aged 5-17 years in good health and CMV-seronegative.

The gene calls are TRBV11-2 and TRBJ2-6; D may be TRBD1 (6 bases). From germline, CDR1 is SGHAT and CDR2 FQNNGV. V was trimmed by 4 bases and J by 8 bases, leaving 15 bases between them. The CDR3 is 15 amino acids. CDR3 nucleotides: TGTGCCAGCAGCTCCGCCACACAGGGAACCAACGTCCTGACTTTC. Its protein product is CASSSATQGTNVLTF.

The CDR3 region has the DNA TGCGCCAGCAGCCAAGATTGGGGAGCGCAGCCCCAGCATTTT. The encoded protein is CASSQDWGAQPQHF. This chain joins TRBV4-3 and TRBJ1-5, with D unclear. With 0 bases removed from V and 7 bases from J, the gap between germline ends came to 10 bases. Per germline, CDR1 LGHNA and CDR2 YSLEER. This CDR3 is built from 14 residues.

The chain has TRBV30 and TRBJ2-5, with TRBD1 as a possible D gene (6 bases). Germline V lookup: CDR1 GTSNPN, CDR2 SVGIG (reference sequence). The CDR3 has 15 amino acids. V lost 4 bases and J 4 bases, leaving 19 bases between the germline ends. The CDR3 DNA reads TGTGCCTGGACGACTCCAGGGGTTGGGCGAGAGACCCAGTACTTC. Translated: CAWTTPGVGRETQYF.

The count of this clone is one. The chain employs TRBV6-5 and TRBJ2-1; D ambiguous. Germline V lookup: CDR1 MNHEY, CDR2 SVGAGI. The CDR3 length is 11 residues. Trimming shortened V by 8 bases and J by 6 bases, and 8 bases separated the two germline ends. The CDR3 region is CASGTANEQFF. CDR3 nucleotide sequence: TGTGCCAGCGGAACAGCCAATGAGCAGTTCTTC.

This clone was counted a single time. The V and J genes are TRBV27 and TRBJ1-1; D is unclear. The CDR3 has 11 residues. In germline, CDR1 is MNHEY, CDR2 SMNVEV (reference sequence). Trimming left V 5 bases short and J 6 bases short, with 7 bases between. This CDR3 reads CASSSGAEAFF. The CDR3 nucleotides are TGTGCCAGCAGTAGCGGGGCTGAAGCTTTCTTT.

The rearrangement uses TRBV7-8 and TRBJ2-4; 7 bases are shared with TRBD1. Germline V gives CDR1 SGHVS, CDR2 FQNEAQ. V gave up 0 bases and J gave up 9 bases; unmatched junction bases: 5. The CDR3 covers 14 residues. The CDR3 is CASSLAGTVSIQYF. As DNA, the CDR3 is TGTGCCAGCAGCTTAGCCGGGACAGTTTCCATTCAGTACTTC.

The rearrangement links TRBV2 to TRBJ2-7; tentatively, D is TRBD1 (6 bases). Germline CDR1 reads SNHLY; CDR2 reads FYNNEI. The V end was cut by 6 bases, the J end by 3 bases, with 15 bases between. CDR3 size: 14 residues. CDR3 amino acids: CASSDLTGLYEQYF. The CDR3 region has the DNA TGTGCCAGCAGCGACCTTACAGGGCTCTACGAGCAGTACTTC.

The gene calls are TRBV5-1 and TRBJ2-5, with 15 positions matching TRBD2. Unmatched junction bases numbered 4, after V lost 3 bases and J lost 1 base. The germline V gene encodes CDR1 SGHRS and CDR2 YFSETQ. CDR3 size: 17 residues. The CDR3 region is CASSSWTSGGAQETQYF. DNA for the CDR3: TGCGCCAGCAGCTCCTGGACTAGCGGGGGGGCCCAAGAGACCCAGTACTTC.

This clone was found a few times. The chain employs TRBV10-3 and TRBJ1-1; 7 bases are a match to TRBD1. The germline V gene encodes CDR1 ENHRY and CDR2 SYGVKD. The CDR3 extends over 13 amino acids. The J segment lost 3 bases and the V segment lost 10 bases, leaving 8 bases of the junction unmatched. This CDR3 reads CATGQAMDTEAFF. The DNA for the CDR3 is TGTGCCACCGGACAGGCGATGGACACTGAAGCTTTCTTT.

J is TRBJ1-1 and V is TRBV7-9; 8 bases align to TRBD1. Germline V gene data show CDR1 as SEHNR and CDR2 as FQNEAQ (reference sequence). The CDR3 is 19 amino acids. V trimming: 4 bases; J trimming: 5 bases; junction bases outside the gene matches: 21. The CDR3 here is CASSSTLLGSGGELTEAFF. In DNA form, the CDR3 reads TGTGCCAGCAGCTCAACATTATTGGGGTCAGGGGGCGAGCTGACTGAAGCTTTCTTT.